One T cell receptor beta chain is described in this entry. Sequencing used immunoSEQ multiplex PCR; TCRdb keeps in-frame clones, though not all of them. The data show roughly 59,000 clones, roughly 86% seen once. This sample was taken from a study of technical replicates of blood from a handful of donors. Germline V CDR1 and CDR2: SEHNR, FQNEAQ (reference sequence). V gave up 8 bases and J gave up 7 bases, with 5 bases separating them. The CDR3 consists of 10 residues. The TCR comes from a human donor in good health. Some clones in this sample may be carry-over from other donors' samples. The rearrangement links TRBV7-9 to TRBJ1-4, with D tentatively TRBD1 (5 bases). What was sequenced was PBMCs. The CDR3, as DNA: TGTGCCAGCGGGGCTGAAAAACTGTTTTTT. Translating gives CASGAEKLFF.